This entry is about one T cell receptor (beta chain). What it binds is not known. The CDR3 is 15 amino acids. V trimming: 2 bases; J trimming: 5 bases; junction bases outside the gene matches: 1. CDR1 MNHEY and CDR2 SMNVEV come from the germline V gene (reference sequence). This sample stems from a study of cytomegalovirus exposure and HLA in healthy donors. Findings of the study overall: In terms of immune exposure information, only CMV serostatus was available. Analysis was carried out at a later point, and it linked a missense DCLRE1C variant to TCR beta V- and J-gene trimming.

The PCR ran on 60 Vbeta and 13 Jbeta primers. The table came from immunoSEQ multiplex PCR; TCRdb's copy has only in-frame clones and leaves some out. The repertoire includes roughly 150,000 clones, over 70% of them detected once, and 6% to 8.5% sits in the top ten. This clonotype originated in a young man in good health and CMV-seronegative. What was sequenced was PBMCs. The chain is built from TRBV27 and TRBJ2-2; 11 bases match TRBD2. Here the CDR3 DNA reads TGTGCCAGCAGTTTAGGGACTAGCGGTACCGGGGAGCTGTTTTTT. It translates to CASSLGTSGTGELFF.